The clone carrying this T cell receptor beta chain was seen a few times. In germline, CDR1 is DFQATT, CDR2 SNEGSKA (reference sequence). The CDR3 contains 11 residues. Deletions cut 6 bases from V and 4 bases from J, with 8 bases between. Molecular barcoding with unique molecular identifiers was used for the TCRbeta library. TCRdb used MiXCR to reprocess the PCR reads, holding one entry per CDR3 protein. The table includes around 530,000 distinct CDR3 sequences, approximately 32% detected once. This sample was taken from a study of T-cell reconstitution after alpha-beta-depleted transplantation in children.

Sequenced here: PBMCs from the stem cell graft donor, sampled from the stem cell graft. The V call is TRBV20-1, the J call TRBJ2-3; D call uncertain. The clonotype was recovered from a human donor who donated a stem cell graft to a child with aplastic anemia. CDR3 amino acids: CSANPADTQYF. The CDR3 DNA follows: TGCAGTGCAAATCCGGCAGATACGCAGTATTTT.